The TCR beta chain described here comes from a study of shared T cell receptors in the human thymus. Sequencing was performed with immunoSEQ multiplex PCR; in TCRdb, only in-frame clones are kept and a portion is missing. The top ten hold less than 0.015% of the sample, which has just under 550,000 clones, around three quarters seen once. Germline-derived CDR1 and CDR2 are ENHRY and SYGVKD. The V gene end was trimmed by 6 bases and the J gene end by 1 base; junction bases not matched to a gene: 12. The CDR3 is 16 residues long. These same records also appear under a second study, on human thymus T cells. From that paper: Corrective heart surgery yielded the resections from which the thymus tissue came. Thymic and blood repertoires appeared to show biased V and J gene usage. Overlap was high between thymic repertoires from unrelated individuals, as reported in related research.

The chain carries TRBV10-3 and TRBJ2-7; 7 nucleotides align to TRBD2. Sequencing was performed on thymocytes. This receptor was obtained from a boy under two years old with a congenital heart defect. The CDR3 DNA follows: TGTGCCATCAGCCCCCGGGGTAGCGGGCATTCCTACGAGCAGTACTTC. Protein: CAISPRGSGHSYEQYF.